The source of this T cell receptor beta chain is a study of shared clonotypes between healthy human individuals. On the study more broadly: Those who served as donors were two women and a few men between the ages of 18 and 49. The study, taken as a whole, reports: It was the few donors that limited the genetic and exposure-history diversity represented.

CD45RO-negative cells were positively selected for CCR7, leaving out terminally differentiated effector memory CD45RA+ cells. In the authors' workflow: Sequence data from immunoSEQ were junction-only and lacked quality scores; consequently, filtering differed. Assay used: immunoSEQ multiplex PCR; TCRdb lists only in-frame clones, some missing. From that table come the V and J calls and clone size; the DNA was used to work out D and trimming. Among approximately 810,000 clones, about 91% were seen once, and the ten largest hold nearly 25%. Germline CDR1 LGHNA, CDR2 YNFKEQ. Trimming stripped 1 base from V and 6 bases from J, with 18 bases between. This CDR3 contains 17 residues. Worth noting for this clone: The antigen is not known.

The clonotype comes from a man aged 30-40 years in good health. The material sequenced was naive CD8+ T cells sorted from blood. The chain employs TRBV4-2 and TRBJ2-2, with D perhaps matching TRBD2 (5 bases). The CDR3 region has the DNA TGTGCCAGCAGCCAAGTGTCAGAGGGAGACGGCGCCGGGGAGCTGTTTTTT. It codes for CASSQVSEGDGAGELFF.